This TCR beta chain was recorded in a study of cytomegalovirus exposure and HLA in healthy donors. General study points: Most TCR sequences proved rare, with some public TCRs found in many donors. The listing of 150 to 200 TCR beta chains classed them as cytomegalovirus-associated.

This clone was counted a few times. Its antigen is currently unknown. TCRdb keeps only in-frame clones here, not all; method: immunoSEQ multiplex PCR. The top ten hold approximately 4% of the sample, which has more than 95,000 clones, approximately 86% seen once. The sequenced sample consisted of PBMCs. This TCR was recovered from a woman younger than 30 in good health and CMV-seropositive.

The CDR3 protein is CASSSGGQNGYTF. The CDR3 DNA reads as TGTGCCAGCAGTTCCGGGGGACAGAATGGCTACACCTTC. The chain links TRBV6-5 to TRBJ1-2; 7 bases align to TRBD1. The junction had 5 bases not matched to a gene; V was cut back by 4 bases and J by 6 bases. This CDR3 spans 13 amino acids. The germline CDR1 and CDR2 sequences are MNHEY and SVGAGI.